This note documents a single T cell receptor (beta chain) sequence. No cognate antigen has been identified for it. Nothing much larger sits one base from this clone, and base qualities are not available. These data belong to a study of T cell responses to AZD1222 COVID-19 vaccine (TCRdb year 2021). As for the study more broadly: A total of roughly 240 trial participants underwent TCR sequencing, of whom approximately 210 received two doses of AZD1222 and about 26 received two doses of the MenACWY control vaccine. Trial participants were enrolled into age subgroups of 18-55, 56-69 and 70-plus years, which contained 148, 28 and 57 TCR-sequenced participants, respectively. Results and caveats for the whole study, not just this receptor: After two AZD1222 doses, spike-specific TCR breadth and depth were significantly higher than at day 0 and than in MenACWY recipients. The 56-69-year group was small, and its depth increase did not reach significance, likely because of low power. Reportedly, almost half of the unique spike-specific TCRs recognized epitopes lying outside the regions that are mutated in the B.1.351 and B.1.1.7 variants. The vaccine-associated CD4 TCRs covered the entire spike protein, and the dominant responses fell in regions 160-218 and 743-854. Conclusions about previously exposed vaccinees were limited because only a handful of AZD1222 recipients were SARS-CoV-2 seropositive at baseline. Because no day 14 peak-response samples were available, repertoires were characterized only after the peak T cell response. Most participants were white British and females outnumbered males, and the authors suggested that clonal diversity may have been underestimated.

The time point label, read with the paper, signifies: about 28 days (+/-7) after the second vaccine dose. AZD1222 recipients given second doses at about 4 weeks or at about 12 weeks were pooled, since spike-specific TCR depth and breadth were not found to differ between the two schedules. The vaccinee samples were drawn from two UK trials, COV001 and COV002, one of which was a single-blind randomized controlled phase 2/3 trial testing AZD1222 (ChAdOx1 nCoV-19) in healthy adults. Trial participant PBMC samples were collected at day 0 and day 28 after the second dose for TCRbeta chain sequencing. The cysteine opens and the phenylalanine closes a CDR3 of 16 amino acids. The read is trimmed to its CDR3 DNA, 48 bases read in frame from base 1. V was cut back by 4 bases and J by 6 bases, leaving a gap of 23 bases between them. The germline V gene provides CDR1 SGHDT and CDR2 YYEEEE. The CDR3 regions of human TCRbeta chains were analyzed by immunosequencing. In the paper's pipeline: Repertoire TCRs were checked for matches against a reference library of SARS-CoV-2-specific TCRs that had been generated using the MIRA antigen-specificity platform. Breadth was defined as the fraction of unique TCRs that were SARS-CoV-2-associated, and depth was defined as the fraction of total T cells that were SARS-CoV-2-associated. Each spike-specific TCR was assigned to its reactive spike region and to a CD4 or CD8 class using the MIRA data. Log10-transformed breadth and depth values were compared by one-way ANOVA with Sidak's multiple comparisons tests. Not all clones reach the TCRdb copy of this immuneACCESS table, which keeps in-frame sequences only. Checked studies attribute under half of the gap to unresolved V genes and leave the rest unexplained. V, J and clone size reflect that table, while D and trimming were determined from the DNA. This sample is represented by under 90,000 clones; 70% to 90% of them were singletons. Roughly 10% of the sample is in the top ten clones.

The source was peripheral blood, collected 28 days after the second AZD1222 dose. The clonotype originates from an adult who received the AZD1222 COVID-19 vaccine. In this chain, TRBV5-6 is recombined with TRBJ2-7; a tentative D match to TRBD2 spans 6 bases. Here is the DNA: TGTGCCAGCAGCCTGGGACTTCCAGACACGCCTGCCGAGCAGTACTTC. It encodes CASSLGLPDTPAEQYF.